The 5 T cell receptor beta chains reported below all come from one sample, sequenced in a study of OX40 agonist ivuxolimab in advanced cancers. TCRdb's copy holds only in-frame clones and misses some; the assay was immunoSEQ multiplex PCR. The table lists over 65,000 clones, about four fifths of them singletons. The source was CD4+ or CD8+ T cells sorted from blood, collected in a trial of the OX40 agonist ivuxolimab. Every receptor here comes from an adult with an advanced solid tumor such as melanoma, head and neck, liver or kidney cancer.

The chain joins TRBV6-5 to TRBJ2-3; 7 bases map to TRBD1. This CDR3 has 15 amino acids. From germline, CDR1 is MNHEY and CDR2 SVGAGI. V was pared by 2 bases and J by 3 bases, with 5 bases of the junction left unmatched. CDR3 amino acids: CASSYRQGVTDTQYF. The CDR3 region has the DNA TGTGCCAGCAGTTACCGACAGGGAGTAACAGATACGCAGTATTTT.

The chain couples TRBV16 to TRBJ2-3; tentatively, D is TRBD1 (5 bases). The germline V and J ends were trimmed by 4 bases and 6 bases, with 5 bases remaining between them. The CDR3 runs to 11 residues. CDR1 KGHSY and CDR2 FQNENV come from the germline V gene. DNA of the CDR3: TGTGCCAGCAGCCGGGGCGATACGCAGTATTTT. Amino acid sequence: CASSRGDTQYF.

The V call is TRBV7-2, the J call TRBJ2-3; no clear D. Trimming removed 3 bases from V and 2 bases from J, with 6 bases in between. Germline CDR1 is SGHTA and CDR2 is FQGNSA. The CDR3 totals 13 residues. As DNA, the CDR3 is TGTGCCAGCAGCTTTGTCTCCACAGATACGCAGTATTTT. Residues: CASSFVSTDTQYF. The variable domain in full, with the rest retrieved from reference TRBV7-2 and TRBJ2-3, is GAGVSQSPSNKVTEKGKDVELRCDPISGHTALYWYRQSLGQGLEFLIYFQGNSAPDKSGLPSDRFSAERTGGSVSTLTIQRTQQEDSAVYLCASSFVSTDTQYFGPGTRLTVL.

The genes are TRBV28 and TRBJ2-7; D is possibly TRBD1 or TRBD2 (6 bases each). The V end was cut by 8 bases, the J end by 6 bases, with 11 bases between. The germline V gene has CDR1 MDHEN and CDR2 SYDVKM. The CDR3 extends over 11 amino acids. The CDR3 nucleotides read TGTGCCAGCGGACCGGGGGCCGAGCAGTACTTC. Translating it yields CASGPGAEQYF.

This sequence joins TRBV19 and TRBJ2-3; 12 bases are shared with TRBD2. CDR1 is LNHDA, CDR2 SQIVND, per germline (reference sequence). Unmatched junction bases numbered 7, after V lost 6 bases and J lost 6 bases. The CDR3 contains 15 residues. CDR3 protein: CASSPSGGDGDTQYF. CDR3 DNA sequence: TGTGCCAGTAGCCCTAGCGGGGGGGACGGTGATACGCAGTATTTT.